This T cell receptor (beta chain) comes out of a study of T cell clusters in autoimmune cytopenias. General study findings and limits: Primary autoimmune cytopenia patients seemingly lacked the physiological T cell clusters found in healthy donors. TRB repertoire shifts in secondary cytopenia and chronic lymphocytic leukemia mostly reflected lymphoma, not autoimmunity.

TRB amplification used approximately 250 ng of peripheral blood genomic DNA. TRB rearrangements were amplified by touch-down multiplex PCR with mixed TRB-A/B primers. TCRdb reprocessed the multiplex PCR reads and keeps a single row for each CDR3 protein, giving no DNA. This sample's table has approximately 6,500 distinct CDR3 sequences. The CDR3 length is 14 residues. Germline CDR1 is SGHAT and CDR2 is FQDESV (reference sequence). By frequency, this clonotype is medium-sized (0.01 to 0.1%). Its specificity is not known. The V call is TRBV11-1, the J call TRBJ1-6; TCRdb's D call, TRBD1, is unchecked because there is no DNA. The clonotype was recovered from a human donor with an autoimmune cytopenia or autoimmune hepatitis (not recorded which). Input material: peripheral blood. Here the CDR3 reads CASSRTGNNSPLHF.